The present TCR beta chain was sequenced within a study of T cells in Graves' hyperthyroidism and ophthalmopathy. From RNA transcripts, TCR beta CDR3 regions were amplified. TCR CDR3 regions were first amplified by RT-PCR with HTBI primers. TCRdb ran MiXCR on the multiplex PCR reads and lists one entry per CDR3 protein. The sample yields about 480,000 distinct CDR3 sequences, around 14% seen once. Graves' hyperthyroidism was deemed stable given no ophthalmopathy progression within 18 months. These patients, aged 18 to 65, had recently diagnosed hyperthyroidism lasting under 2 months. Exclusion of patients followed from uncontrolled infection, other autoimmune disease, pregnancy or lactation. Out of over 7.5 ml of fresh peripheral blood came the PBMCs. The CDR3 has 15 amino acids. The V gene lost 3 bases and the J gene lost 0 bases, with 9 bases spanning the gap. CDR1 and CDR2 from the germline V gene are MGHDK and SYGVNS.

This clonotype came up many times. Sequenced material: blood. The chain joins TRBV25-1 to TRBJ1-5; no clear D gene. The TCR sequence derives from a woman aged 18-29 years with Graves' hyperthyroidism. CDR3 sequence reads: CASSDDPYSNQPQHF. CDR3 nucleotide sequence: TGTGCCAGCAGTGACGATCCCTATAGCAATCAGCCCCAGCATTTT. Full variable domain (remainder filled in from reference TRBV25-1 and TRBJ1-5): EADIYQTPRYLVIGTGKKITLECSQTMGHDKMYWYQQDPGMELHLIHYSYGVNSTEKGDLSSESTVSRIRTEHFPLTLESARPSHTSQYLCASSDDPYSNQPQHFGDGTRLSIL.